This T cell receptor (beta chain) was identified during a study of long-term antiretroviral therapy in people with HIV. Only one count was recorded for this clone. Every participant gave one or more pre-ART and two or more post-ART PBMC samples. The ends were cut back, 7 bases at V and 1 base at J, with 11 bases in the middle. From germline, CDR1 is MNHNY and CDR2 SVGAGI (reference sequence). CDR3 length equals 13 residues. The authors ran the immunoSEQ assay, v3.0, at survey level. Method: immunoSEQ multiplex PCR; TCRdb's copy keeps in-frame clones and lacks some. The sample consists of about 25,000 clones, 82% of them appearing once.

The chain joins TRBV6-6 to TRBJ2-7; perhaps TRBD2 as D (6 bases). This material consisted of unsorted PBMCs, taken 2.9 years after starting antiretroviral therapy. This receptor was obtained from a man aged 45-65 years with HIV. The CDR3 reads CASTPRGSYEQYF. CDR3 bases: TGTGCCAGCACACCTCGGGGGTCCTACGAGCAGTACTTC.